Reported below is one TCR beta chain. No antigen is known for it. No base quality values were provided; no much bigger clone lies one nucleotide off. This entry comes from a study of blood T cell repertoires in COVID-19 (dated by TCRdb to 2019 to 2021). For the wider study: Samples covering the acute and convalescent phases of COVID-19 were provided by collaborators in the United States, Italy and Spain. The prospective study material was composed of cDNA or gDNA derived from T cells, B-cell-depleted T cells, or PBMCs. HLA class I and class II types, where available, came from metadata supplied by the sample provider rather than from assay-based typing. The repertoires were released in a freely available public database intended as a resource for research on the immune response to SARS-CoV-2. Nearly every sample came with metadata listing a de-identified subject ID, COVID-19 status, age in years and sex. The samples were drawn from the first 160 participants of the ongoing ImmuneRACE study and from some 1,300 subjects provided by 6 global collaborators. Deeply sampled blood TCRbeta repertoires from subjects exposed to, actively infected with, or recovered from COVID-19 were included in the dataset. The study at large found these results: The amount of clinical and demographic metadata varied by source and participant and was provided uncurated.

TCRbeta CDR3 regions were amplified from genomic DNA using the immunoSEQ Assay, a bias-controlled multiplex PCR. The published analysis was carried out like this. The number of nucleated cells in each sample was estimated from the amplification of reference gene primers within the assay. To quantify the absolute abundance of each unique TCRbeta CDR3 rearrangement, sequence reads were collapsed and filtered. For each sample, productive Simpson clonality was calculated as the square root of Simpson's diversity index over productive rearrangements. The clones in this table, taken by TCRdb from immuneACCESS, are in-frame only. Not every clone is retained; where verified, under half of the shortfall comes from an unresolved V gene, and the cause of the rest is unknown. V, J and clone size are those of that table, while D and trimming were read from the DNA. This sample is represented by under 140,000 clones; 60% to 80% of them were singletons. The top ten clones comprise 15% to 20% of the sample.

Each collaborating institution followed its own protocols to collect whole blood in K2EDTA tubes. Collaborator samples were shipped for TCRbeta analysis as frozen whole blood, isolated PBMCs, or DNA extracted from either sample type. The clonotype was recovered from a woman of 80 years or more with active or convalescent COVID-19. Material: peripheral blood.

The nucleotides are TGCGCCAGCAGCACCAATCCAGGGTCCTACGAGCAGTACTTC. It codes for CASSTNPGSYEQYF. The rearranged chain carries TRBV4-3 and TRBJ2-7; 5 matching bases give a weak D call of TRBD1. The CDR1 and CDR2 encoded by the germline V gene are LGHNA and YSLEER. Trimming at the junction amounts to 5 bases on V and 1 base on J, and the germline ends lie 12 bases apart. Reading from cysteine to phenylalanine, the CDR3 counts 14 amino acids. Only the CDR3 portion is preserved as DNA: 42 bases, with reading frame beginning at the first base.